A single T cell receptor (beta chain) is shown here with its context. As yet, its antigen is unknown. These data belong to a study of OX40 agonist ivuxolimab in advanced cancers. The overall study: Of mixed ages from about 23 to 90 and averaging about 56 years, the group was roughly 85% male. General observations from the study: CD4+ and CD8+ blood T cells expanded clonally by week 6 at 0.1 to 3.0 mg/kg.

Autoimmune disease history or systemic immunosuppression led to patients being barred. At cycle 4 day 1, cycle 7 day 1, and baseline, blood was sampled. Sequencing used immunoSEQ multiplex PCR; TCRdb keeps in-frame clones, though not all of them. This table has 77,000 or so clones, around 87% appearing once. The input for sequencing was CD4+ or CD8+ T cells sorted from blood, taken in a trial of the OX40 agonist ivuxolimab. This receptor was identified in an adult with an advanced solid tumor such as melanoma, head and neck, liver or kidney cancer.

The CDR3 DNA reads as TGCGCCAGCAGCTCCTCTCAGGGATCCCAACCATATGGCTACACCTTC. As protein: CASSSSQGSQPYGYTF. The chain has TRBV5-1 and TRBJ1-2; possible D gene TRBD1, 5 bases. V was clipped by 3 bases and J by 5 bases, with 20 bases between them. Per the germline V gene, CDR1 is SGHRS and CDR2 is YFSETQ. This CDR3 region has 16 residues.